This T cell receptor (beta chain) was recorded in a study of cytomegalovirus exposure and HLA in healthy donors (dated by TCRdb to 2016 to 2017). Notes on the research overall: An earlier analysis of several hundred of the donors reported more than 250 Gb of sequence data and 120 million or so unique TCR beta sequences from about 180 million T cells. An early release covering 550 to 650 HLA-typed donors comprised roughly 300 gigabases of sequencing data and 85 million or so unique TCR sequences. Among the roughly 430 genotyped donors, roughly 80% belonged to the genetic ancestry cluster associated with self-reported Caucasian donors. The aim of the study was to test whether cataloging public T cell receptors could identify signatures of past pathogen exposure. Using immunosequencing, the study profiled T cell repertoires from about 650 subjects and related those repertoires to cytomegalovirus serostatus. Along with the approximately 600-subject first cohort, a separate validation cohort of more than 90 different subjects was used. The study combined high-throughput TCR immunosequencing, statistical association of individual TCRs with disease status, and machine learning to predict cytomegalovirus infection status. A later analysis re-analyzed previously published TCR beta repertoires from roughly 690 donors and added high-resolution HLA genotyping to study TCR occurrence patterns. Rather than using new phenotypic data, the later analysis identified candidate immune exposures from TCR beta sequences and from how often those sequences occurred across donors. To decide whether each TCR beta V gene segment behaved as functional or pseudogenic, an earlier analysis of some 540 of the donors relied on high-throughput TCR beta sequencing. Donor age, sex, ethnicity and CMV serostatus were collected together with the repertoire data. A later genetic analysis took genome-wide SNP genotypes for about three fifths of the roughly 670 donors and used that subset as a discovery cohort. All discovery cohort repertoires had been generated on a single sequencing platform. HLA typing covered class I and class II loci at four-digit resolution. Typing coverage differed by locus: A, B, C, DRB1 and DQB1 were typed in about 620-640 donors, DQA1 in approximately 520, DPA1 in some 570, and DPB1 in 450 to 490. About 5 DR-DQ haplotypes were handled as single units for association and clustering, since linkage in the cohort was strong. Across some 400 genotyped donors of the cohort, an average of about 240,000 unique TCR beta nucleotide sequences per donor were sequenced, and around 19% of those sequences were non-productive. What the work shows at the level of the full study, not this receptor alone: A further reported finding was that TCR beta sequences accurately predicted the HLA-A and HLA-B alleles for most subjects in the first cohort. The classifier was reported to diagnose cytomegalovirus status with high specificity and sensitivity in both the original cohort and the validation cohort. The only immune exposure information available for the cohort was CMV serostatus. In a later analysis, the rate of TCR association differed among HLA loci, with DRB1 alleles having the most associated TCRs and HLA-C alleles having the fewest. In a later analysis, several top co-occurrence clusters were reported to appear linked to parvovirus B19, influenza, CMV and Epstein-Barr virus. A later genetic analysis reported fewer N-insertions in productive TCRs among donors in an Asian-associated ancestry cluster than the roughly 690-donor mean. Linkage disequilibrium might explain the correlated functional status among segregating V segments, but an unknown experimental factor could not be excluded. Because some donors lacked HLA typing at each locus, the association tests relied only on the typed subset. Across donors, most TCR sequences were observed very rarely, whereas some public TCRs were present in many individuals. The presence/absence analyses assumed that sequencing depth was roughly uniform across donors, and that assumption may not be true. The authors suggested that the approach could potentially be generalized to other disease states and immunological phenotypes. A later analysis found that most CMV-associated TCR beta chains appeared HLA-restricted, with HLA associations seemingly driven largely by CMV exposure. Compared with equally common non-associated chains, HLA-associated TCR beta chains in a later analysis were more clonally expanded and had lower generation probabilities. Only TCR beta chains were sequenced in this cohort, and the absence of alpha or paired-chain data limited detectable features. A later genetic analysis associated a missense DCLRE1C variant with V-gene and J-gene trimming of TCR beta chains, and an independent cohort replicated the association. The earlier analysis of 450 to 700 of the donors excluded seventeen rarely observed V segments, including chromosome 9 orphons, because counts were too low. A later analysis associated 16,951 TCR beta sequences with specific HLA alleles at a false discovery rate of 0.05. A cluster of highly shared sequence variants was judged likely to be a technical artifact of the sequencing pipeline. When HLA alleles, especially DR and DQ, strongly co-occurred, attributing TCR associations to individual alleles was difficult. In an earlier analysis of fewer than 750 of the donors, most TCR beta V segments were observed in productive rearrangements about 90% or about 30% of the time, broadly matching IMGT annotations. In vitro tests confirmed that a few of the cytomegalovirus-associated TCR beta chains recognize cytomegalovirus antigens. The study gave a list of 150 to 200 TCR beta chains associated with cytomegalovirus. Because the 87-base-pair reads could not distinguish some IMGT-functional V segments, including TRBV6-2 and TRBV6-3, those segments were excluded.

The cohort was made up of roughly 670 healthy bone marrow donors. At the time of sampling, every cohort member was nominally healthy, though immune exposures that went unrecorded were likely present. The donor was CMV seropositive and belonged to the group of 250 to 350 seropositive cohort members. A peripheral blood sample was collected from each donor, and TCR beta sequencing was performed on peripheral blood mononuclear cells. Genomic DNA extraction from the blood cell samples was performed with the Qiagen DNeasy Blood Extraction Kit. The library relied on the immunoSEQ multiplex PCR assay. The multiplex PCR relied on a mix of 60 forward primers for TCR Vbeta segments and 13 reverse primers for TCR Jbeta segments. The CDR3 region of rearranged TCR beta genes was amplified from genomic DNA with a multiplex PCR assay. Amplified TCR beta libraries were sequenced as 87-base-pair reads on the Illumina HiSeq System. The original methods were these. A later analysis counted tens of millions of unique TCR beta chains across the 666 repertoires, and roughly 10 million of these chains were shared by at least two donors. To remove PCR and sequencing errors, raw reads were error-corrected and collapsed into unique sequences using a nearest-neighbor algorithm that merged closely related sequences. CDR3 sequences were aligned to IMGT reference sequences to assign V, D and J gene segments. Each retained sequence needed at least a six-nucleotide match to both a V gene segment and a J gene segment. Rearrangements were called productive when the CDR3 lacked stop codons and stayed in frame with V and J; all others were non-productive. CDR3 was defined by IMGT convention, running from the second conserved V-encoded cysteine to the conserved J-encoded phenylalanine. The earlier analysis of 500 to 600 of the donors excluded sequences that lacked an unambiguous match to a single V gene segment. An earlier analysis of a few hundred of the donors called V segments functional above 56.7% productive rearrangements and segregating when the between-donor standard deviation exceeded 5%. To diagnose cytomegalovirus status from the catalog of TCR beta chain sequences, a statistical classification framework was built. A later analysis assigned V and J genes by comparing TCR nucleotide sequences with IMGT/GENE-DB human TR gene sequences. A later analysis assigned CDR3 sequences and most-parsimonious VDJ recombination scenarios with the TCRdist pipeline. In a later analysis, each TCR beta chain was defined by its CDR3 amino acid sequence together with its V-gene family, and reads lacking a unique V-gene family were excluded. A later analysis removed 592 highly shared, low-generation-probability nucleotide sequences to deal with suspected cross-contamination and a sequencing artifact. A later analysis calculated a clonal expansion index for each public chain from normalized within-repertoire ranks of inferred template counts. A later analysis computed generation probabilities with a VDJ recombination model fitted to out-of-frame rearrangements, and checked the results against IGoR. A later analysis scored TCR-TCR, TCR-HLA and TCR-CMV co-occurrence with hypergeometric tests, applying a repertoire-size bias correction to TCR pairs. In a later analysis, false discovery rates were estimated by permuting HLA or CMV assignments 20 times. A later analysis grouped co-occurring TCRs with DBSCAN, adding TCRdist sequence similarity when clustering within HLA-allele-positive subsets. Repertoires with fewer than 30,000 or more than 120,000 public chains were left out of co-occurrence clustering, as were five repertoires with anomalous nucleotide sharing. The table was pulled from immuneACCESS by TCRdb, which kept in-frame rearrangements only. Such tables lose some clones; where checked, under half of the loss comes from unresolved V genes, and the rest has no known cause. The V and J calls and the clone size are those of that table, but D and trimming were determined from the DNA. The sample table records 100,000 to 150,000 clones; more than 65% of these occur just once. Roughly 2.7% of the sample belongs to the ten largest clones.

Reading from cysteine to phenylalanine, the CDR3 counts 16 amino acids. Only the CDR3 DNA stays, 48 bases, in frame from base 1. CDR1 is given as KGHSH and CDR2 as LQKENI, both from the germline V gene. V trim: 6 bases; J trim: 10 bases; unmatched bases: 15. Comment on this clone: Its antigen is not yet known. Per-nucleotide qualities are absent, and no much larger clonotype sits a single base away.

Sequencing was performed on PBMCs. Recombination joined TRBV18 with TRBJ1-4; 9 bases in the middle match TRBD1. This sequence originates from a woman aged 55-69 years in good health and CMV-seropositive. The CDR3 protein sequence reads: CASSRDLRDRVGKLFF. The nucleotide sequence is TGTGCCAGCTCGCGCGACCTCCGGGACAGGGTCGGAAAACTGTTTTTT.